The 16 T cell receptor beta chains in this list originate from one sample, sequenced in a study of T-cell reconstitution after alpha-beta-depleted transplantation in children. The TCRbeta library incorporated unique molecular identifiers. TCRdb reanalysed the PCR reads using MiXCR and keeps one entry per CDR3 protein. The sample includes 480,000 or so distinct CDR3 sequences, roughly a tenth seen only once; the top ten take 2% to 2.5%. The material was PBMCs, obtained before TCRalphabeta/CD19-depleted stem cell transplant. The receptors stem from a child aged 2 to 9 with inherited bone marrow failure, due to receive a stem cell transplant.

The chain links TRBV27 to TRBJ2-7; no firm D call. V was trimmed by 0 bases and J by 0 bases, leaving 6 bases between them. From germline, CDR1 is MNHEY and CDR2 SMNVEV (reference sequence). This CDR3 contains 14 residues. The CDR3 DNA reads TGTGCCAGCAGTTTATCCGCGGCCTCCTACGAGCAGTACTTC. Translated: CASSLSAASYEQYF.

This clonotype has just a few counts. A read error may produce the germline difference seen at one junction end. The CDR3 nucleotides read TGTGCCAGCAGCGTAGCACTAGCCGACACAGATACGCAGTATTTT. Translated: CASSVALADTDTQYF. This rearrangement joins TRBV7-2 to TRBJ2-3, with D possibly TRBD2 on 6 matching bases. The CDR3 has 15 residues. Germline V lookup: CDR1 SGHTA, CDR2 FQGNSA. The entire variable domain, with the rest obtained from reference TRBV7-2 and TRBJ2-3, is as follows: GAGVSQSPSNKVTEKGKDVELRCDPISGHTALYWYRQSLGQGLEFLIYFQGNSAPDKSGLPSDRFSAERTGGSVSTLTIQRTQQEDSAVYLCASSVALADTDTQYFGPGTRLTVL.

Of note for this clonotype: The CDR3 ends on some other residue instead of the conserved phenylalanine or tryptophan, so this is likely a read error. The chain carries TRBV7-9 and TRBJ2-7; 8 nucleotides line up with TRBD1. CDR3 size: 14 residues. The V and J ends lost 2 bases and 2 bases, in that order; junction bases with no gene match: 2. Germline V gene sequence: CDR1 SEHNR, CDR2 FQNEAQ (reference sequence). CDR3 DNA sequence: TGTGCCAGCAGCTTACCACAGGGGGCCTACGAGCAGTACTAC. Its translation: CASSLPQGAYEQYY.

In this sample, this clonotype turned up a few times. The chain links TRBV25-1 to TRBJ2-3, with TRBD2 identical over 8 bases. CDR3 length: 17 amino acids. V lost 3 bases and J lost 5; bases outside the gene matches: 13. Germline V gene lookup returns CDR1 MGHDK and CDR2 SYGVNS. In nucleotides, the CDR3 is TGTGCCAGCAGTGAGATAGGATGGGGACTAGGGGGAGATACGCAGTATTTT. Protein product: CASSEIGWGLGGDTQYF.

The table lists this clonotype with many counts. The gene calls are TRBV5-4 and TRBJ2-2; D is ambiguous. Between the trimmed V and J ends, which lost 2 bases and 2 bases, there was a span of 7 bases. The CDR3 runs to 14 residues. From germline, CDR1 is SGHNT and CDR2 YYREEE (reference sequence). The CDR3 reads CASSFYPNTGELFF. The DNA for the CDR3 is TGTGCCAGCAGCTTCTATCCTAACACCGGGGAGCTGTTTTTT.

This clonotype was recorded at least ten times. This chain joins TRBV12-3 or TRBV12-4 and TRBJ1-1; D remains ambiguous. Trimming stripped 4 bases from V and 7 bases from J, with 19 bases between. The CDR3 spans 15 residues. This CDR3 reads CASSSPRTPTFEAFF. In nucleotides, the CDR3 is TGTGCCAGCAGTTCTCCCCGGACCCCTACCTTTGAAGCTTTCTTT.

This clonotype has a count of ten or more. The chain couples TRBV27 to TRBJ2-3; the match to TRBD2 covers 11 bases. Trimming removed 5 bases from V and 10 bases from J; junction bases left unmatched: 11. This CDR3 is 15 amino acids long. In germline, CDR1 is MNHEY, CDR2 SMNVEV (reference sequence). The CDR3 loop is CASSLLTSGTSAQYF. The CDR3 nucleotides read TGTGCCAGCAGTCTGCTGACTAGCGGGACGAGTGCGCAGTATTTT.

This clonotype was seen ten or more times. The rearrangement links TRBV7-8 to TRBJ2-1, with D perhaps TRBD1 (6 bases). Between the trimmed V and J ends, which lost 9 bases and 3 bases, there was a span of 12 bases. CDR1 SGHVS and CDR2 FQNEAQ come from the germline V gene. CDR3 length: 13 amino acids. In DNA, the CDR3 is TGTGCCAGTCGAGGGGGTCGCTACAATGAGCAGTTCTTC. This encodes CASRGGRYNEQFF.

The rearrangement uses TRBV25-1 and TRBJ2-3; the match to TRBD2 covers 9 bases. Unmatched junction bases numbered 7, after V lost 6 bases and J lost 6 bases. Per germline, CDR1 MGHDK and CDR2 SYGVNS. This CDR3 is built from 14 residues. The DNA for the CDR3 is TGTGCCAGCAGGACTAGCGGCCTAGTGGATACGCAGTATTTT. Translation gives CASRTSGLVDTQYF.

The chain carries TRBV13 and TRBJ2-7; D possibly corresponds to TRBD2 (5 bases). The germline gives CDR1 PRHDT, CDR2 FYEKMQ (reference sequence). Trimming left V 7 bases short and J 2 bases short, with 18 bases between. The CDR3 is made up of 15 amino acids. The CDR3: CASKSVGEGTYEQYF. The DNA for the CDR3 is TGTGCCAGCAAGTCGGTCGGAGAGGGCACCTACGAGCAGTACTTC.

In this sample, this clonotype turned up many times. V usage is TRBV6-4 and J usage is TRBJ1-1; D unclear. The length of the CDR3 is 12 residues. Germline-derived CDR1 and CDR2 are MRHNA and SNTAGT. Trimming removed 0 bases from V and 7 bases from J, with 6 bases in between. The CDR3 here is CASSDSKGEAFF. The CDR3 bases are TGTGCCAGCAGTGACTCGAAGGGTGAAGCTTTCTTT.

In this sample, this clonotype turned up a few times. V and J are TRBV7-9 and TRBJ2-7, with 15 bases matching TRBD2. Germline-derived CDR1 and CDR2 are SEHNR and FQNEAQ (reference sequence). V was clipped by 5 bases and J by 1 base; unmatched bases: 15. This CDR3 region has 20 residues. The CDR3 reads CASSANSGTSGRTRSYEQYF. The DNA for the CDR3 is TGTGCCAGCAGCGCCAACTCAGGGACTAGCGGGAGGACCAGGTCCTACGAGCAGTACTTC.

In its sample, this clonotype was seen a few times. The chain couples TRBV18 to TRBJ2-5, with unresolved D. CDR3 size: 14 residues. Germline CDR1 and CDR2: KGHSH and LQKENI. V was shortened by 2 bases and J by 0 bases, with 7 bases between the two germline ends. CDR3 coding DNA: TGTGCCAGCTCACCAGGGTCGTACCAAGAGACCCAGTACTTC. Translated: CASSPGSYQETQYF.

This clonotype was found a few times. The CDR3 coding sequence is TGCAGCGTTGGTGGCAGGCTGAACACTGAAGCTTTCTTT. Amino acid sequence: CSVGGRLNTEAFF. The V call is TRBV29-1, the J call TRBJ1-1; D is unresolved. Germline assignment: CDR1 SQVTM and CDR2 ANQGSEA. Between the trimmed V and J ends, which lost 4 bases and 0 bases, there was a span of 9 bases. The CDR3 is 13 amino acids.

This clonotype was detected ten times or more. This rearrangement joins TRBV21-1 to TRBJ2-1; TRBD2 is taken as the D call from the table, unchecked against the DNA. TRBV21-1 is noted as a pseudogene. The length of the CDR3 is 18 residues. CDR3 coding DNA: TGTGCCAGCAAGGTGGCTAGCGGGAGAGGGTCGGCCGGCAATGAGCAGTTCTTC. Translation gives CASKVASGRGSAGNEQFF.

This clonotype was counted at least ten times. The V and J genes are TRBV2 and TRBJ2-1; D could derive from TRBD1 or TRBD2 (6 bases each). Trimming took off 6 bases at V and 7 bases at J, with 19 bases between the two ends. This CDR3 has 15 residues. The V gene's germline CDR1 is SNHLY and CDR2 FYNNEI. For the CDR3, the DNA is TGTGCCAGCAGGGGACTGCTCGGAGGGGGGAATGAGCAGTTCTTC. It translates to CASRGLLGGGNEQFF.